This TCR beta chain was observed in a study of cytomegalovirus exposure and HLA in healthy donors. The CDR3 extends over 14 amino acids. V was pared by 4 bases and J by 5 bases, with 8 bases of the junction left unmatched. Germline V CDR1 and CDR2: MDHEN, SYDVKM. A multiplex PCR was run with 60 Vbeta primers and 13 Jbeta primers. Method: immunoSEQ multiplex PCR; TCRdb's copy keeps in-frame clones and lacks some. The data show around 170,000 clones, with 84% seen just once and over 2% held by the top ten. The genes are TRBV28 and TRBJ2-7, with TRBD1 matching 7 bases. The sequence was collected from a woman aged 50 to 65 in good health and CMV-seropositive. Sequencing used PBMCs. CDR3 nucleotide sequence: TGTGCCAGCAGTTCCTGGACAGGCCGTGACGAGCAGTACTTC. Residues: CASSSWTGRDEQYF.